Listed here is a single T cell receptor (beta chain). Its matching antigen is unknown. This sample is drawn from a study of shared clonotypes between healthy human individuals. Trimming took 4 bases from V and 5 from J; bases not matched to a gene: 11. The CDR3 runs to 15 residues. The germline gives CDR1 SGDLS, CDR2 YYNGEE. Overall study findings and caveats: Genetic and exposure-history diversity was limited by the small donor number. Among non-shared clonotypes, generation probabilities were lower than among those shared by all four donors.

Some clones are missing from TCRdb's copy, which holds only in-frame ones; the method was immunoSEQ multiplex PCR. This table holds 2 million to 2.5 million clones, about nine tenths found once. This TCR derives from a man between 18 and 29 years old in good health. Some clones in this sample may be carry-over from other donors' samples. The rearrangement joins TRBV9 to TRBJ1-2; TRBD1 aligns across 7 bases. Specimen: naive CD4+ T cells from PBMCs. Subset indicated: CD45RA+ positively selected. The CDR3 region is CASSKRVGQPYGYTF. CDR3 nucleotide sequence: TGTGCCAGCAGCAAAAGGGTGGGACAGCCTTATGGCTACACCTTC.